This TCR beta chain originates from a study of T cells in Graves' hyperthyroidism and ophthalmopathy. Regarding the study as a whole: Using 13 V-J features, a model discriminated ophthalmopathy from stable hyperthyroidism. A median about 6.2 months before onset, the model predicted ophthalmopathy.

Orbital computed tomography, thyroid ultrasound, serum thyroxine and TRAb, and clinical symptoms together informed the diagnoses. As concerns this clonotype: Its antigen is still unknown. At one of its ends the junction is not consistent with the germline gene, which may arise from a read error.

Using RNA transcripts as the source, TCR beta CDR3 regions were amplified. A set of HTBI primers served as the primers for a first-round RT-PCR of the TCR CDR3. TCRdb reanalysed the multiplex PCR reads using MiXCR and keeps one entry per CDR3 protein. The sample records approximately 700,000 distinct CDR3 sequences, 15% to 20% being singletons. The CDR3 has 15 residues. Germline V gene sequence: CDR1 MNHEY, CDR2 SMNVEV (reference sequence). The sequencing input was blood. The chain couples TRBV27 to TRBJ1-6; D unclear. The TCR comes from a man between 18 and 35 years old with Graves' hyperthyroidism. The CDR3 region has the DNA TGTGCCAGCAGTTTAAAATCACCTTATAGTTCACCCCTCCACTTT. Its translation: CASSLKSPYSSPLHF.